This T cell receptor beta chain was captured in a study of radiation and T cells in renal cell carcinoma. In this sample, this clone turned up once. Sequenced by immunoSEQ multiplex PCR; TCRdb stores in-frame clones only, minus some. In the table there are approximately 150,000 clones, roughly 80% of which are singletons. Sample time point: baseline pretreatment blood. Treatment in this sample: 15 Gy SBRT to primary tumor, nephrectomy 4 weeks later. This CDR3 comprises 15 residues. The sequence derives from a woman in her forties or fifties with renal cell carcinoma. The gene calls are TRBV21-1 and TRBJ1-2; TRBD1, the table's D call, was not compared with the DNA. TRBV21-1 is noted as a pseudogene. Sequencing was performed on blood, taken from a patient whose treatment included radiotherapy and nephrectomy. CDR3 sequence reads: CAARWPTGAFDGYTF. CDR3 nucleotides: TGTGCCGCCCGATGGCCCACAGGGGCGTTCGACGGCTACACCTTC.